This T cell receptor beta chain was profiled in a study of graft-versus-host responses after intestinal transplantation. In the study overall: Recipients got multivisceral, liver-intestinal, or isolated intestinal transplants.

Sequenced by immunoSEQ multiplex PCR; TCRdb stores in-frame clones only, minus some. The sample records roughly 14,000 clones, around 74% being singletons. This CDR3 comprises 13 residues. Germline loops: CDR1 SGHVS, CDR2 FNYEAQ. This clone was counted a few times. One end of the junction fails to match germline, which may point to a read error. Intraepithelial and lamina propria lymphocytes were released after the graft tissue was processed. This TCR was sampled from a human patient who received an intestinal transplant, so some T cells may come from the graft donor. The chain couples TRBV7-6 to TRBJ2-5; 8 nucleotides align to TRBD1. Sequenced here: ileum tissue, sampled 14 days after transplant. For the CDR3, the DNA is TGTGCCAGCAGCTTAGGTCGGAGGACAGGGAGGCACTTC. Its translation: CASSLGRRTGRHF. Filled out from reference TRBV7-6 and TRBJ2-5, the complete variable domain reads GAGVSQSPRYKVTKRGQDVALRCDPISGHVSLYWYRQALGQGPEFLTYFNYEAQQDKSGLPNDRFSAERPEGSISTLTIQRTEQRDSAMYRCASSLGRRTGRHFGPGTRLLVL.